A selection of T cell receptor beta chains follows, all from one sample in a study of spatial heterogeneity in lung cancer. TCRdb called the 5' RACE reads again in MiXCR, with one record for every CDR3 protein. In the table there are roughly 40,000 distinct CDR3 sequences, almost 7% of which are singletons. Source: PBMCs, taken at surgery. The receptors come from a female donor with early-stage non-small cell lung cancer. Both conserved end residues are part of each CDR3. D genes are given only for firm matches. Clone size, where shown, is once, few, many, or a class for clones that have expanded.

>TRBV29-1|TRBD1|TRBJ2-7|many
CSVGQGNYEQYF
TGCAGCGTTGGACAGGGGAACTACGAGCAGTACTTC
>TRBV18|NA|TRBJ1-4|many
CASSPPVDEKLFF
TGTGCCAGCTCCCCACCCGTCGATGAAAAACTGTTTTTT
>TRBV20-1|NA|TRBJ1-1|NA
CSARDPGALAEAFF
TGCAGTGCTAGAGACCCAGGGGCTCTCGCTGAAGCTTTCTTT
>TRBV7-9|NA|TRBJ1-5|many
CASGRLEGSNQPQHF
TGTGCCAGCGGGCGGTTAGAGGGTAGCAATCAGCCCCAGCATTTT
>TRBV5-1|TRBD1|TRBJ2-7|few
CASSTQGGMTYEQYF
TGCGCCAGCAGCACACAGGGGGGCATGACCTACGAGCAGTACTTC
>TRBV20-1|NA|TRBJ2-7|few
CSAREGGGSIHEQYF
TGCAGTGCTAGAGAGGGGGGTGGTAGCATCCACGAGCAGTACTTC
>TRBV7-2|TRBD2|TRBJ2-1|many
CASSPRTPVAGGRSNYNEQFF
TGTGCCAGCAGCCCGCGCACCCCGGTAGCGGGGGGCCGAAGTAATTACAATGAGCAGTTCTTC
>TRBV7-2|NA|TRBJ1-6|many
CASSSQGSPLHF
TGTGCCAGCAGCTCACAGGGTTCACCCCTCCACTTT
>TRBV13|TRBD2|TRBJ2-3|many
CASSFGTSGGSTDTQYF
TGTGCCAGCAGCTTCGGGACTAGCGGGGGCAGCACAGATACGCAGTATTTT
>TRBV6-5|NA|TRBJ2-5|NA
CASRNRPGTQYF
TGTGCCAGCCGTAACCGACCCGGGACCCAGTACTTC
>TRBV6-2/TRBV6-3|NA|TRBJ1-1|many
CASSYSDEAFF
TGTGCCAGCAGTTACTCCGATGAAGCTTTCTTT
>TRBV6-6|NA|TRBJ2-5|many
CASRSRGAVETQYF
TGTGCCAGCAGGTCACGGGGGGCGGTGGAGACCCAGTACTTC
>TRBV9|TRBD2|TRBJ2-3|few
CASSAYVGLAGADTQYF
TGTGCCAGCAGCGCCTACGTCGGACTAGCGGGGGCAGATACGCAGTATTTT
>TRBV14|TRBD1|TRBJ1-1|many
CASSQDWTGTAFF
TGTGCCAGCAGCCAAGATTGGACAGGGACAGCTTTCTTT
>TRBV7-9|TRBD1|TRBJ2-2|many
CASSLPGQGASGELFF
TGTGCCAGCAGCTTACCTGGACAGGGGGCCTCCGGGGAGCTGTTTTTT
>TRBV5-1|TRBD1|TRBJ1-2|few
CASSRGTGPNYGYTF
TGCGCCAGCAGCAGAGGGACAGGCCCTAACTATGGCTACACCTTC
>TRBV10-3|TRBD1|TRBJ1-6|few
CAISEDRDSPLHF
TGTGCCATCAGTGAGGACAGGGATTCACCCCTCCACTTT
>TRBV6-6|NA|TRBJ1-4|many
CASSGPPQGGHNEKLFF
TGTGCCAGCAGTGGACCACCCCAGGGTGGACACAATGAAAAACTGTTTTTT
>TRBV20-1|NA|TRBJ1-2|many
CSARRPGLNYGYTF
TGCAGTGCTAGACGTCCAGGGCTTAACTATGGCTACACCTTC
>TRBV11-2|NA|TRBJ1-3|many
CASSRWGAGNTIYF
TGTGCCAGCAGCCGATGGGGGGCTGGAAACACCATATATTTT
>TRBV28|TRBD2|TRBJ2-1|many
CASKGLAGASSYNEQFF
TGTGCCAGCAAGGGACTAGCGGGGGCCAGCTCCTACAATGAGCAGTTCTTC
>TRBV18|NA|TRBJ2-7|many
CASSPGSTSYEQYF
TGTGCCAGCTCACCTGGTAGTACCTCCTACGAGCAGTACTTC
>TRBV7-2|NA|TRBJ2-1|many
CASSLGGGYEQFF
TGTGCCAGCAGCTTAGGCGGGGGCTATGAGCAGTTCTTC
>TRBV18|NA|TRBJ2-1|few
CASSPATKPGEFF
TGTGCCAGCTCACCTGCTACGAAACCCGGAGAGTTCTTC
>TRBV6-1|NA|TRBJ1-1|many
CASSPRQGLNTEAFF
TGTGCCAGCAGTCCCCGGCAGGGGTTGAACACTGAAGCTTTCTTT
>TRBV5-1|TRBD2|TRBJ2-2|many
CASSLARGGARTGELFF
TGCGCCAGCAGCTTGGCCCGCGGGGGTGCGAGAACCGGGGAGCTGTTTTTT
>TRBV3-1|NA|TRBJ2-7|many
CASSLGDGSYEQYF
TGTGCCAGCAGCCTCGGGGACGGATCCTACGAGCAGTACTTC
>TRBV29-1|NA|TRBJ2-1|once
CSVEGFLAYNEQFF
TGCAGCGTTGAAGGGTTCCTAGCCTACAATGAGCAGTTCTTC
>TRBV10-1|TRBD2|TRBJ2-1|many
CASSSTSGGRESSYNEQFF
TGCGCCAGCAGTTCGACTAGCGGGGGGCGAGAAAGCTCCTACAATGAGCAGTTCTTC
>TRBV24-1|TRBD2|TRBJ2-3|NA
CATSEGLVTDTQYF
TGTGCCACCAGTGAGGGACTAGTCACAGATACGCAGTATTTT
>TRBV12-3/TRBV12-4|NA|TRBJ1-4|NA
CASSLAGREKLFF
TGTGCCAGCAGTTTAGCAGGTCGGGAAAAACTGTTTTTT
>TRBV6-2/TRBV6-3|NA|TRBJ1-1|many
CASTLQGSTEAFF
TGTGCCAGCACCCTCCAGGGCAGCACTGAAGCTTTCTTT
>TRBV7-8|NA|TRBJ2-1|many
CASSPPWPRSSEQFF
TGTGCCAGCAGCCCACCGTGGCCGCGGAGTAGTGAGCAGTTCTTC
>TRBV6-2/TRBV6-3|TRBD2|TRBJ2-7|few
CASSPRIAGNSYEQYF
TGTGCCAGCAGTCCTCGGATAGCGGGGAACTCCTACGAGCAGTACTTC
>TRBV6-5|NA|TRBJ2-1|NA
CASSNPAIGEQFF
TGTGCCAGCAGTAACCCCGCAATCGGCGAGCAGTTCTTC
>TRBV12-3/TRBV12-4|NA|TRBJ2-1|many
CASSSPGRGIYNEQFF
TGTGCCAGCAGTTCCCCGGGCAGGGGAATTTACAATGAGCAGTTCTTC
>TRBV7-2|NA|TRBJ2-3|many
CASSDRWADTQYF
TGTGCCAGCAGCGACAGGTGGGCAGATACGCAGTATTTT
>TRBV12-3/TRBV12-4|NA|TRBJ2-7|NA
CASSLGGTAEQYF
TGTGCCAGCAGTTTAGGTGGGACGGCCGAGCAGTACTTC
>TRBV7-7|NA|TRBJ2-2|few
CASSLLNTGELFF
TGTGCCAGCAGCTTACTGAACACCGGGGAGCTGTTTTTT
>TRBV27|NA|TRBJ1-1|many
CASSLLSVTATNTEAFF
TGTGCCAGCAGCCTCCTGAGTGTGACAGCGACGAACACTGAAGCTTTCTTT
>TRBV20-1|NA|TRBJ2-7|few
CSASGSYYEQYF
TGCAGTGCTAGCGGCAGCTACTACGAGCAGTACTTC
>TRBV28|NA|TRBJ2-4|many
CASTTIAKNIQYF
TGTGCCAGCACCACTATAGCCAAAAACATTCAGTACTTC
>TRBV4-3|NA|TRBJ2-1|many
CASSQEAQGLYNEQFF
TGCGCCAGCAGCCAAGAGGCCCAGGGTTTGTACAATGAGCAGTTCTTC
>TRBV6-1|TRBD2|TRBJ2-1|many
CASKSGVAKQFF
TGTGCCAGCAAAAGCGGGGTAGCAAAGCAGTTCTTC
>TRBV7-9|NA|TRBJ2-5|many
CASSLPTAQETQYF
TGTGCCAGCAGCTTACCGACAGCCCAAGAGACCCAGTACTTC
>TRBV3-1|TRBD1|TRBJ2-7|many
CASSQDSRDRAYEQYF
TGTGCCAGCAGCCAAGATTCCCGGGACAGGGCGTACGAGCAGTACTTC
>TRBV5-1|NA|TRBJ2-5|many
CASSLVRSLQETQYF
TGCGCCAGCAGCTTGGTTCGGTCTTTACAAGAGACCCAGTACTTC
>TRBV6-2/TRBV6-3|TRBD2|TRBJ2-3|many
CASSSRTSEDTQYF
TGTGCCAGCAGTTCGAGGACTAGCGAAGATACGCAGTATTTT
>TRBV4-1|NA|TRBJ2-2|NA
CASSRGTLPPGELFF
TGCGCCAGCAGCCGCGGGACCCTCCCCCCCGGGGAGCTGTTTTTT
>TRBV29-1|NA|TRBJ1-5|many
CSFQGAGNQPQHF
TGCAGCTTTCAAGGGGCTGGCAATCAGCCCCAGCATTTT
>TRBV20-1|NA|TRBJ2-5|many
CSARDYMETQYF
TGCAGTGCTAGAGACTACATGGAGACCCAGTACTTC